One and the same sample provided the 31 T cell receptor beta chains below, sequenced in a study of shared clonotypes between healthy human individuals. The assay was immunoSEQ multiplex PCR, and TCRdb's table has in-frame clones only and misses some. The sample yields some 2.4 million clones, 93% seen once. The sample taken for sequencing was naive CD4+ T cells from PBMCs. Subset in this sample: CD45RA+ positively selected. These receptors were obtained from a man between 18 and 35 years old in good health. Some clones in this sample may be carry-over from other donors' samples.

This clone was recorded once. This sample includes further DNA sequences coding for the same CDR3. This rearrangement joins TRBV11-3 to TRBJ1-1; D is unresolved. The CDR3 covers 13 residues. The germline V and J ends were trimmed by 5 bases and 2 bases, with 9 bases remaining between them. The germline CDR1 and CDR2 sequences are SGHNT and YENEEA. The CDR3 protein is CASSLRGNTEAFF. The CDR3 DNA reads TGTGCCAGCAGCCTCCGGGGAAACACTGAAGCTTTCTTT.

The V call is TRBV5-4, the J call TRBJ2-7; 8 bases line up with TRBD1. The CDR3 sequence is 16 residues long. The trim removed 0 bases at V and 2 bases at J, leaving 7 bases unmatched. Germline V gene lookup returns CDR1 SGHNT and CDR2 YYREEE (reference sequence). Here the CDR3 reads CASSLVQRTGTYEQYF. In DNA, the CDR3 is TGTGCCAGCAGCTTGGTTCAGCGGACAGGGACCTACGAGCAGTACTTC.

The rearrangement links TRBV5-1 to TRBJ2-1; D tentatively reads TRBD1 or TRBD2 (6 bases each). With 4 bases removed from V and 5 bases from J, the gap between germline ends came to 16 bases. CDR3 length: 15 amino acids. Germline V gives CDR1 SGHRS, CDR2 YFSETQ. DNA for the CDR3: TGCGCCAGCAGCCCGGAGGGGGGAGGCCACAATGAGCAGTTCTTC. Its translation is CASSPEGGGHNEQFF.

As concerns this clone: This same CDR3 is encoded by further DNA sequences in the sample. This rearrangement joins TRBV5-1 to TRBJ2-5, with no clear D. The germline gives CDR1 SGHRS, CDR2 YFSETQ. The CDR3 is 12 residues long. With 0 bases removed from V and 3 bases from J, the gap between germline ends came to 3 bases. Written as DNA, the CDR3 is TGCGCCAGCAGCTTGGTAAAAGAGACCCAGTACTTC. Translated: CASSLVKETQYF.

The rearrangement links TRBV7-8 to TRBJ1-2, with a possible D match to TRBD1 (5 bases). Germline CDR1 reads SGHVS; CDR2 reads FQNEAQ. The CDR3 spans 14 residues. V was shortened by 1 base and J by 4 bases, with 10 bases between the two germline ends. The CDR3: CASSLDQGGYGYTF. CDR3 bases: TGTGCCAGCAGCTTAGACCAGGGAGGCTATGGCTACACCTTC. Complete variable domain (other parts from reference TRBV7-8 and TRBJ1-2): GAGVSQSPRYKVAKRGQDVALRCDPISGHVSLFWYQQALGQGPEFLTYFQNEAQLDKSGLPSDRFFAERPEGSVSTLKIQRTQQEDSAVYLCASSLDQGGYGYTFGSGTRLTVV.

The rearrangement uses TRBV4-1 and TRBJ2-2; no definite D call. The V gene lost 1 base and the J gene lost 9 bases, with 12 bases spanning the gap. This CDR3 region has 14 residues. Germline loops: CDR1 MGHRA, CDR2 YSYEKL. The chain's CDR3 is CASSQANTVWELFF. The CDR3 DNA reads as TGCGCCAGCAGCCAAGCTAACACCGTTTGGGAGCTGTTTTTT.

The V and J genes are TRBV7-2 and TRBJ2-7; no clear D. There are 11 residues in the CDR3. Per the germline V gene, CDR1 is SGHTA and CDR2 is FQGNSA. The V gene lost 4 bases and the J gene lost 6 bases, with 7 bases spanning the gap. The CDR3 nucleotides are TGTGCCAGCAGCTCATACGCCGAGCAGTACTTC. It encodes CASSSYAEQYF.

This clone was seen only once. The chain recombines TRBV27 with TRBJ2-7; TRBD1 aligns across 10 bases. CDR3 length: 18 amino acids. V lost 5 bases, J lost 5 bases, and 18 bases stayed unmatched. Germline V gene sequence: CDR1 MNHEY, CDR2 SMNVEV (reference sequence). For the CDR3, the DNA is TGTGCCAGCAGTCCGGGACAGGGGTACCCAAGGTCCCCTAACGAGCAGTACTTC. Translation: CASSPGQGYPRSPNEQYF.

This chain uses TRBV14 with TRBJ1-5; D might be TRBD1 (5 bases). Trimming removed 4 bases from V and 5 bases from J, with 9 bases in between. The CDR3 consists of 13 residues. Germline-derived CDR1 and CDR2 are SGHDN and FVKESK. The CDR3 region is CASSRDRDQPQHF. The CDR3 bases are TGTGCCAGCAGCCGCGACAGAGATCAGCCCCAGCATTTT.

About this clone: Additional DNA sequences in this sample encode the identical CDR3. This chain links TRBV10-3 with TRBJ2-1; D might be TRBD1 or TRBD2, each matching 5 bases. The germline V gene encodes CDR1 ENHRY and CDR2 SYGVKD. This CDR3 has 12 amino acids. Trimming removed 4 bases from V and 6 bases from J, with 7 bases in between. CDR3 DNA: TGTGCCATCAGTGGTGGGGGCAATGAGCAGTTCTTC. Protein sequence: CAISGGGNEQFF.

DNA for the CDR3: TGTGCCAGCAGCTTGGGCAGACTAACCGGGGAGCTGTTTTTT. Amino acid sequence: CASSLGRLTGELFF. This sequence joins TRBV7-3 and TRBJ2-2; TRBD2 is a possible D gene (5 bases). Germline loops: CDR1 SGHTA, CDR2 FQGTGA. Trimming cost V 3 bases and J 5 bases, with 10 bases left between them. The CDR3 is 14 amino acids.

The genes are TRBV28 and TRBJ2-7, with 9 bases identical to TRBD2. V gave up 6 bases and J gave up 2 bases; unmatched junction bases: 5. This CDR3 is 14 amino acids long. Looked up from germline, CDR1 is MDHEN and CDR2 is SYDVKM. The CDR3 coding sequence is TGTGCCAGCAGAAATAGCGGGAGAGCCTACGAGCAGTACTTC. It is translated as CASRNSGRAYEQYF.

This chain uses TRBV7-2 with TRBJ2-7; either TRBD1 or TRBD2 may supply D (5 bases each). The V end lost 1 base, the J end lost 5 bases, and 15 bases lay between the germline ends. This CDR3 has 15 amino acids. The germline V gene has CDR1 SGHTA and CDR2 FQGNSA. The CDR3 DNA sequence: TGTGCCAGCAGCTTAGGGGTGTCCAGGGACGACGAGCAGTACTTC. Its translation: CASSLGVSRDDEQYF.

The chain recombines TRBV6-1 with TRBJ1-5; D is undetermined. The germline V gene has CDR1 MNHNS and CDR2 SASEGT. The germline V and J ends were trimmed by 4 bases and 5 bases, with 12 bases remaining between them. The CDR3 totals 14 residues. The CDR3 sequence is CASSARQSYQPQHF. The CDR3 nucleotides read TGTGCCAGCAGTGCGAGGCAAAGCTATCAGCCCCAGCATTTT.

This clone has only one observation. J is TRBJ2-6 and V is TRBV7-9, with D perhaps matching TRBD2 (5 bases). There are 14 residues in the CDR3. Germline-derived CDR1 and CDR2 are SEHNR and FQNEAQ (reference sequence). Trimming removed 5 bases at V and 12 bases at J, with 17 bases between. The CDR3 reads CASSPPLVAPVLTF. The DNA of the CDR3 is TGTGCCAGCAGCCCCCCTCTGGTAGCGCCCGTCCTGACTTTC.

This clone was detected only once. The chain is built from TRBV7-6 and TRBJ2-3; D might be TRBD1 (5 bases). The CDR3 length is 13 residues. V dropped 6 bases and J dropped 0 bases, with 7 bases sitting between them. CDR1 is SGHVS, CDR2 FNYEAQ, per germline. The CDR3 DNA follows: TGTGCCAGCAGACGGACAAGCACAGATACGCAGTATTTT. It translates to CASRRTSTDTQYF.

A remark on this clone: The sample carries other DNA sequences with the same CDR3. The V gene is TRBV6-6, the J gene TRBJ1-2; D is undetermined. This CDR3 comprises 11 residues. V lost 7 bases and J 1 base, leaving 4 bases between the germline ends. Looked up from germline, CDR1 is MNHNY and CDR2 is SVGAGI (reference sequence). The CDR3 loop is CASNGNYGYTF. CDR3 sequence (DNA): TGTGCCAGCAACGGTAACTATGGCTACACCTTC.

This chain joins TRBV5-1 and TRBJ2-2; 11 nucleotides agree with TRBD1. The CDR3 sequence is 15 residues long. The germline V gene encodes CDR1 SGHRS and CDR2 YFSETQ. The V segment lost 3 bases and the J segment 6 bases; nucleotides outside the gene matches: 4. DNA for the CDR3: TGCGCCAGCAGCTCCGGACAGGGGGCGGCCGGGGAGCTGTTTTTT. Encoded protein: CASSSGQGAAGELFF. Using reference TRBV5-1 and TRBJ2-2 for the parts outside the CDR3, the full variable domain is KAGVTQTPRYLIKTRGQQVTLSCSPISGHRSVSWYQQTPGQGLQFLFEYFSETQRNKGNFPGRFSGRQFSNSRSEMNVSTLELGDSALYLCASSSGQGAAGELFFGEGSRLTVL.

CDR3 sequence: CASSTRDPGAYNEQFF. The CDR3 DNA sequence: TGTGCCAGCAGTACCCGGGACCCGGGTGCCTACAATGAGCAGTTCTTC. This chain joins TRBV2 and TRBJ2-1; D possibly uses TRBD1 or TRBD2 (5 bases each). V lost 5 bases and J lost 2, with 16 bases in between. The CDR3 sequence is 16 residues long. CDR1 and CDR2 (germline): SNHLY, FYNNEI. The entire variable domain, with the rest obtained from reference TRBV2 and TRBJ2-1, is as follows: EPEVTQTPSHQVTQMGQEVILRCVPISNHLYFYWYRQILGQKVEFLVSFYNNEISEKSEIFDDQFSVERPDGSNFTLKIRSTKLEDSAMYFCASSTRDPGAYNEQFFGPGTRLTVL.

The DNA of the CDR3 is TGTGCCAGCAGTTTTTCAGGGGGCGCGGGGTACAATGAGCAGTTCTTC. Amino acid sequence: CASSFSGGAGYNEQFF. The chain uses TRBV28 and TRBJ2-1; 8 nucleotides line up with TRBD1. Losses at the gene ends were 3 bases for V and 4 bases for J; bases not matched to a gene: 8. The CDR3 length is 16 residues. Per the germline V gene, CDR1 is MDHEN and CDR2 is SYDVKM. The full variable domain, in which reference TRBV28 and TRBJ2-1 provide the parts outside the CDR3, is DVKVTQSSRYLVKRTGEKVFLECVQDMDHENMFWYRQDPGLGLRLIYFSYDVKMKEKGDIPEGYSVSREKKERFSLILESASTNQTSMYLCASSFSGGAGYNEQFFGPGTRLTVL.

This chain links TRBV9 with TRBJ1-1; TRBD1 agrees at 7 bases. Trimming removed 0 bases from V and 1 base from J; junction bases left unmatched: 15. There are 19 residues in the CDR3. Germline V gene lookup returns CDR1 SGDLS and CDR2 YYNGEE. The chain's CDR3 is CASSVVPAAGGNGNTEAFF. CDR3 sequence (DNA): TGTGCCAGCAGCGTAGTCCCCGCGGCAGGGGGAAATGGGAACACTGAAGCTTTCTTT.

The V and J genes are TRBV7-2 and TRBJ2-2; 10 bases line up with TRBD1. The CDR3 is 15 amino acids. V lost 5 bases and J lost 6; bases outside the gene matches: 6. CDR1 SGHTA and CDR2 FQGNSA come from the germline V gene. CDR3 nucleotide sequence: TGTGCCAGCAGCCGGGACAGGGGTAACGCCGGGGAGCTGTTTTTT. As protein: CASSRDRGNAGELFF.

V and J are TRBV5-4 and TRBJ2-1, with TRBD1 as a possible D gene (7 bases). The length of the CDR3 is 17 residues. Trimming pared 4 bases from V and 4 bases from J, leaving 21 bases between. Looked up from germline, CDR1 is SGHNT and CDR2 is YYREEE (reference sequence). Written as DNA, the CDR3 is TGTGCCAGCAGCCCACGGGGGCCCGGGACAGCATACAATGAGCAGTTCTTC. Translating it yields CASSPRGPGTAYNEQFF.

CDR3 loop: CASRTGLGISGNTIYF. The CDR3 DNA reads TGTGCCAGCAGAACTGGACTTGGGATATCTGGAAACACCATATATTTT. J is TRBJ1-3 and V is TRBV11-2, with D unresolved. Germline V CDR1 and CDR2: SGHAT, FQNNGV. The CDR3 is 16 residues long. V lost 6 bases, J lost 1 base, and 16 bases lay in between.

V usage is TRBV2 and J usage is TRBJ1-5; D is unclear. V was pared by 0 bases and J by 7 bases, with 7 bases between. Germline V gives CDR1 SNHLY, CDR2 FYNNEI. This CDR3 is 13 amino acids long. The CDR3 protein is CASSEARGQPQHF. The CDR3 bases are TGTGCCAGCAGTGAAGCGCGGGGACAGCCCCAGCATTTT.

The genes are TRBV10-3 and TRBJ2-2; the D is unclear. Trimming stripped 2 bases from V and 6 bases from J, with 7 bases between. This CDR3 spans 13 amino acids. In germline, CDR1 is ENHRY, CDR2 SYGVKD. The CDR3 here is CAISEGRAGELFF. The CDR3 DNA is TGTGCCATCAGTGAGGGAAGGGCCGGGGAGCTGTTTTTT.

Worth noting for this clone: The same CDR3 also results from other DNA sequences found in this sample. This chain uses TRBV4-1 with TRBJ2-7, with unresolved D. Deletions cut 0 bases from V and 4 bases from J, with 4 bases between. The CDR3 consists of 12 residues. Germline CDR1 MGHRA, CDR2 YSYEKL. The CDR3 is CASSQDGYEQYF. CDR3 DNA sequence: TGCGCCAGCAGCCAAGATGGGTACGAGCAGTACTTC.

V is TRBV6-6 and J is TRBJ2-7, with 7 bases lining up with TRBD1. The CDR3 has 15 amino acids. CDR1 and CDR2 from the germline V gene are MNHNY and SVGAGI (reference sequence). V was clipped by 8 bases and J by 1 base; unmatched bases: 11. DNA of the CDR3: TGTGCCAGCGGTGACGAGGACAGGCGATCCTACGAGCAGTACTTC. The encoded protein is CASGDEDRRSYEQYF.

The chain uses TRBV2 and TRBJ2-3; D unresolved. Germline loops: CDR1 SNHLY, CDR2 FYNNEI. CDR3 length: 15 amino acids. V gave up 0 bases and J gave up 11 bases, with 18 bases separating them. CDR3 in DNA: TGTGCCAGCAGTGAAGCGCTTGGGCGGCCTGCGGAGCAGTATTTT. Protein product: CASSEALGRPAEQYF.

This clone was counted once. The chain joins TRBV27 to TRBJ1-1; possible D gene TRBD1, 5 bases. Per the germline V gene, CDR1 is MNHEY and CDR2 is SMNVEV (reference sequence). Deletions cut 3 bases from V and 4 bases from J, with 21 bases between. CDR3 length: 17 residues. The CDR3: CASSFLGFRAGGTEAFF. In nucleotides, the CDR3 is TGTGCCAGCAGTTTCCTGGGTTTTCGAGCGGGGGGCACTGAAGCTTTCTTT.

V is TRBV5-5 and J is TRBJ1-1; no clear D gene. V was clipped by 0 bases and J by 7 bases, with 4 bases between them. Looked up from germline, CDR1 is SGHKS and CDR2 is YYEKEE (reference sequence). The CDR3 is made up of 11 amino acids. The chain's CDR3 is CASSLDGEAFF. The CDR3 DNA follows: TGTGCCAGCAGCTTGGACGGTGAAGCTTTCTTT.